This TCR beta chain was recovered during a study of OX40 agonist ivuxolimab in advanced cancers. Turning to the study itself: The patients' treatment was ivuxolimab, an agonistic anti-OX40 (CD134) antibody. A diagnosis of hepatocellular carcinoma, melanoma, renal cell or head and neck cancer was present in dose-escalation patients. Under the entry rules, prior anti-PD-1, anti-PD-L1 or anti-CTLA-4 therapy was allowed, and around 36% had some.

With respect to this clone: Its antigen remains unidentified.

Clones were sequenced by immunoSEQ multiplex PCR, and TCRdb holds only the in-frame ones, with some missing. The profile covers 45,000 to 65,000 clones, with roughly nine tenths appearing a single time and around 7% taken by the ten largest. Whole-study findings and limits: Partial responders at 0.1-3.0 mg/kg had among the lowest clonal expansion.

Losses at the gene ends were 4 bases for V and 7 bases for J; bases not matched to a gene: 12. The length of the CDR3 is 16 residues. CDR1 and CDR2 (germline): SEHNR, FQNEAQ (reference sequence). This clonotype was obtained from an adult with an advanced solid tumor such as melanoma, head and neck, liver or kidney cancer. This specimen was CD4+ or CD8+ T cells sorted from blood, taken in a trial of the OX40 agonist ivuxolimab. The J gene is TRBJ1-2, the V gene TRBV7-9; 10 nucleotides agree with TRBD1. The CDR3 loop is CASSSWTGTGVFGYTF. In nucleotides, the CDR3 is TGTGCCAGCAGCTCATGGACCGGGACAGGGGTTTTTGGCTACACCTTC.